These T cell receptor beta chains were read from a single sample in a study of shared clonotypes between healthy human individuals. Using immunoSEQ multiplex PCR, the repertoire was profiled, and TCRdb retains in-frame clones only, with some absent. Of approximately 2,000,000 clones detected, 85% to 95% appear once; the ten largest clones hold approximately 0.41%. Sequences were obtained from naive CD4+ T cells from PBMCs. The origin of the receptors is a man aged 18 to 30 in good health. Some clones in this sample may be carry-over from other donors' samples. The CDR3 runs from the conserved cysteine through the conserved F or W. The D gene is left open where the match is weak. Clone size is shown for a subset of rows, as once, few, many or a class of expanded clone.

j_gene	d_gene	len	v_gene	abundance	CDR3nt	CDR3aa
TRBJ1-5	-	19	TRBV28	-	TGTGCCAGCAGTTTATACGGGACACCTTCCTCACTTAGCAATCAGCCCCAGCATTTT	CASSLYGTPSSLSNQPQHF
TRBJ2-5	TRBD1	15	TRBV5-5	-	TGTGCCAGCAGCCTATCCGGGACAGATATAGAGACCCAGTACTTC	CASSLSGTDIETQYF
TRBJ1-3	-	18	TRBV15	once	TGTGCCACCAGCAGAGGTCCAGGAGACGAGGGGCTCGTAAACACCATATATTTT	CATSRGPGDEGLVNTIYF
TRBJ2-7	-	13	TRBV18	-	TGTGCCAGCTCACCAACCGTACTGGCCGAGCAGTACTTC	CASSPTVLAEQYF
TRBJ2-1	TRBD2	15	TRBV5-6	-	TGTGCCAGCAGCGGGGGACTAACTACCTACAATGAGCAGTTCTTC	CASSGGLTTYNEQFF
TRBJ2-1	TRBD2	15	TRBV2	-	TGTGCCAGCAGTGAGGTAGGAGGGACTACAGTTGAGCAGTTCTTC	CASSEVGGTTVEQFF
TRBJ1-1	-	15	TRBV5-4	-	TGTGCCAGCAGCTCAAGGCCCGGGTCACCGCATGAAGCTTTCTTT	CASSSRPGSPHEAFF
TRBJ2-1	TRBD2	16	TRBV9	-	TGTGCCAGCAGCGTAGGAGGTAGCGGGTGGTACAATGAGCAGTTCTTC	CASSVGGSGWYNEQFF
TRBJ2-7	-	12	TRBV30	-	TGTGCCTGGAGTCCCCGTTTCTACGAGCAGTACTTC	CAWSPRFYEQYF
TRBJ2-5	-	16	TRBV5-1	-	TGCGCCAGCAGATTTGGCGAGAGGGGGTTGGGGGAGACCCAGTACTTC	CASRFGERGLGETQYF
TRBJ2-3	-	14	TRBV6-6	-	TGTGCCAGCAGTTACTCATGGGGCACAGATACGCAGTATTTT	CASSYSWGTDTQYF
TRBJ1-1	TRBD1	16	TRBV7-9	-	TGTGCCAGCAGCTCCGGGACAGGGGCCTCGGCAACTGAAGCTTTCTTT	CASSSGTGASATEAFF
TRBJ1-5	-	14	TRBV29-1	-	TGCAGCGTTGGTGGGCAGGGGAGCAATCAGCCCCAGCATTTT	CSVGGQGSNQPQHF
TRBJ1-1	-	15	TRBV28	-	TGTGCCAGCAGCGACCTTCGGGAGATGAACACTGAAGCTTTCTTT	CASSDLREMNTEAFF
TRBJ1-2	TRBD1	12	TRBV30	-	TGTGCCTGGACCCCGGGACAGAAAGCCTCAATCTTC	CAWTPGQKASIF
TRBJ2-3	-	15	TRBV9	-	TGTGCCAGCAGCATCCTACCTGAGGGCGCAGATACGCAGTATTTT	CASSILPEGADTQYF
TRBJ2-2	TRBD1	16	TRBV23-1	-	TGCGCCAGCAGTCAGGGCCGGGACAGAGTTACCGGGGAGCTGTTTTTT	CASSQGRDRVTGELFF
TRBJ2-7	-	13	TRBV10-3	once	TGTGCCATCATGGCTTCCCTGATCTACGAGCAGTACTTC	CAIMASLIYEQYF
TRBJ1-1	-	12	TRBV19	-	TGTGCCAGTACCGAACGTCGGGCACAATATTTCTTT	CASTERRAQYFF
TRBJ2-2	TRBD1	15	TRBV28	-	TGTGCCAGCAGTTTAATAACAGGGGGTTCCGGGGAGCTGTTTTTT	CASSLITGGSGELFF
TRBJ2-1	TRBD2	15	TRBV5-1	-	TGCGCCAGCAGCTTACTAGCGGGAGCGGAGGGGGAGCAGTTCTTC	CASSLLAGAEGEQFF
TRBJ2-7	-	11	TRBV7-2	-	TGTGCCAGCAGCTTAGACCCGGAGCAGTACTTC	CASSLDPEQYF
TRBJ2-1	-	18	TRBV21-1	-	TGTGCCAGCAGCAAAGCGCTGGGAGGGGGGGCATCCTACAATGAGCAGTTCTTC	CASSKALGGGASYNEQFF
TRBJ1-1	-	15	TRBV6-6	-	TGTGCCAGCAGTTACGTCTCGAATGGGAAAACTGAAGCTTTCTTT	CASSYVSNGKTEAFF
TRBJ2-7	-	15	TRBV6-5	-	TGTGCCAGCAGCCGCAGGAGGGGCAGCGGTTACGAGCAGTACTTC	CASSRRRGSGYEQYF
TRBJ2-7	-	12	TRBV5-5	-	TGTGCCAGCAGCCGGGGGCAGTACGAGCAGTACTTC	CASSRGQYEQYF
TRBJ2-6	TRBD1	17	TRBV18	-	TGTGCCAGCTCACCCCCGGGACAGGGGGCTGGGGCCAACGTCCTGACTTTC	CASSPPGQGAGANVLTF
TRBJ2-3	-	12	TRBV5-4	-	TGTGCCAGCAGCTTGTCATCAGATACGCAGTATTTT	CASSLSSDTQYF
TRBJ2-3	TRBD2	15	TRBV5-4	-	TGTGCCAGCAGCTGGACTAGCGGAGCCACAGATACGCAGTATTTT	CASSWTSGATDTQYF
TRBJ2-3	-	15	TRBV19	-	TGTGCCAGTAGACCTGGGGTATCTAGCACAGATACGCAGTATTTT	CASRPGVSSTDTQYF
TRBJ2-1	-	11	TRBV29-1	-	TGCAGCGTTGCCCTTTACAATGAGCAGTTCTTC	CSVALYNEQFF
TRBJ2-7	-	16	TRBV28	-	TGTGCCAGCAGTTTAGGCTCCCTTGCTGGGAGATACGAGCAGTACTTC	CASSLGSLAGRYEQYF
TRBJ2-7	TRBD2	14	TRBV27	-	TGTGCCAGCAGTCTAGCGGGAGGGCCGAAAGAGCAGTACTTC	CASSLAGGPKEQYF
TRBJ2-7	-	14	TRBV7-2	-	TGTGCCAGCAGCCTGGCACAGCTGGGCTACGAGCAGTACTTC	CASSLAQLGYEQYF
TRBJ2-2	TRBD1	13	TRBV5-6	-	TGTGCCAGCAGGGGACAGGAGAGCGGGGAGCTGTTTTTT	CASRGQESGELFF
TRBJ2-2	-	15	TRBV6-5	-	TGTGCCAGCAATCGGGGGTTCGCGAACACCGGGGAGCTGTTTTTT	CASNRGFANTGELFF